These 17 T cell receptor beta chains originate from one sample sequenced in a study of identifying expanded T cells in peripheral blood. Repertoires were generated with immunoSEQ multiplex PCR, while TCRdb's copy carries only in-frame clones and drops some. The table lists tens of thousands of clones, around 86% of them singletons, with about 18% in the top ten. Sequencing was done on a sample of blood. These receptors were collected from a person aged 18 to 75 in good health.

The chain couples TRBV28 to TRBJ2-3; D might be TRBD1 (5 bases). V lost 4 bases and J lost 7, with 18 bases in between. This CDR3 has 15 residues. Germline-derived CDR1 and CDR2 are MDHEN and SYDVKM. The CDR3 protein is CASSWASSGLHTQYF. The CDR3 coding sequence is TGTGCCAGCAGTTGGGCCTCGTCAGGGTTACATACGCAGTATTTT.

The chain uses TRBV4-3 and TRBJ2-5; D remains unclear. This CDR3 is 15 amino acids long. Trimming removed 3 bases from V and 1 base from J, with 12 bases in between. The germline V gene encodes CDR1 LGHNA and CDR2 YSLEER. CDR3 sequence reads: CASSQGLGGQETQYF. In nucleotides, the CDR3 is TGCGCCAGCAGCCAGGGCCTGGGTGGCCAAGAGACCCAGTACTTC.

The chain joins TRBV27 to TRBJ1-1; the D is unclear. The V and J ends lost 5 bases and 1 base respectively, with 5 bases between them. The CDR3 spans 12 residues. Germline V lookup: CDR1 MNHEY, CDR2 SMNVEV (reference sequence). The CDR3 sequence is CASSRGNTEAFF. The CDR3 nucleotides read TGTGCCAGCAGTCGGGGGAACACTGAAGCTTTCTTT.

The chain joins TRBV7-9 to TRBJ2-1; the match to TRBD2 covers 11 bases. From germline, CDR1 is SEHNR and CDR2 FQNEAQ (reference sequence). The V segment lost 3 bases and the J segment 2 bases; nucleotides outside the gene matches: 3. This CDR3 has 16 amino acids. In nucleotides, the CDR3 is TGTGCCAGCAGCTTGACTAGCGGGATCACCTACAATGAGCAGTTCTTC. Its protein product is CASSLTSGITYNEQFF.

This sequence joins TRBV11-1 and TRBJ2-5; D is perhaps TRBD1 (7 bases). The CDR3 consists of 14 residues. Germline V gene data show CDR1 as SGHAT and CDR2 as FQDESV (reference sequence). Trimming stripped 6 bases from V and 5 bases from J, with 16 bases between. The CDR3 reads CASRRDSTWETQYF. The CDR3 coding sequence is TGTGCCAGCAGGCGGGACAGCACTTGGGAGACCCAGTACTTC.

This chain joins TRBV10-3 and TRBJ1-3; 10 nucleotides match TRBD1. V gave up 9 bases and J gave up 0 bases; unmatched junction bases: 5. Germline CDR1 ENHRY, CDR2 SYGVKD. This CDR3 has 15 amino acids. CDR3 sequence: CAIRQGAISGNTIYF. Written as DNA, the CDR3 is TGTGCCATTCGACAGGGGGCAATCTCTGGAAACACCATATATTTT.

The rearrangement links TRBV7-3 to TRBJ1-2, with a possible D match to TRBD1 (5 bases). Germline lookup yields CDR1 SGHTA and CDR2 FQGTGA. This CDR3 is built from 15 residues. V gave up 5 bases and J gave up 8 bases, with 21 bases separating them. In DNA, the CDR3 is TGTGCCAGCAGCCCCCACGGAGGCAGGGTGACGGGCTACACCTTC. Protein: CASSPHGGRVTGYTF.

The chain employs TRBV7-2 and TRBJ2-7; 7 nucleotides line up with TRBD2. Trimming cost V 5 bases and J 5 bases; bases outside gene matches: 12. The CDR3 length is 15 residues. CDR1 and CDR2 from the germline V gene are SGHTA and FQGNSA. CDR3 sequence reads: CASSKRAGVNNEQYF. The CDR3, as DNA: TGTGCCAGCAGCAAAAGGGCGGGAGTGAACAACGAGCAGTACTTC.

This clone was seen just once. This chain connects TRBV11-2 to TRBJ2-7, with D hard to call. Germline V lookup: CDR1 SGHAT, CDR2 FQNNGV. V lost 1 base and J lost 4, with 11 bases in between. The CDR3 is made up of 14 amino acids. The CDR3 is CASSLGSRLYEQYV. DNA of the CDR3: TGTGCCAGCAGCTTAGGGAGCAGATTATACGAGCAGTACGTC.

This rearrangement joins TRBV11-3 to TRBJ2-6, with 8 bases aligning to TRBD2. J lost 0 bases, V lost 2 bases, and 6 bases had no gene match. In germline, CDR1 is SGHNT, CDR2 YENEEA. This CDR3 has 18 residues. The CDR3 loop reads CASSLNGGRRSGANVLTF. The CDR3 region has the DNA TGTGCCAGCAGCTTAAACGGCGGGAGGCGCTCTGGGGCCAACGTCCTGACTTTC.

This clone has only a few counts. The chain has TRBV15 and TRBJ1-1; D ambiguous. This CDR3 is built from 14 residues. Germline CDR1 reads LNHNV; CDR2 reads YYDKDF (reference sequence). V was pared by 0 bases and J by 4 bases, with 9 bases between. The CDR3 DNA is TGTGCCACCAGCAGAGATTTCGCGGGCACTGAAGCTTTCTTT. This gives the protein CATSRDFAGTEAFF.

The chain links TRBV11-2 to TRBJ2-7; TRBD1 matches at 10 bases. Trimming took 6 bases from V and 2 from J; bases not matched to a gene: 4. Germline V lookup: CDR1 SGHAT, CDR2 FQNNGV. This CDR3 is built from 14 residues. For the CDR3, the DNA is TGTGCCAGCAGACGCGGACAGGGGGCCTACGAGCAGTACTTC. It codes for CASRRGQGAYEQYF.

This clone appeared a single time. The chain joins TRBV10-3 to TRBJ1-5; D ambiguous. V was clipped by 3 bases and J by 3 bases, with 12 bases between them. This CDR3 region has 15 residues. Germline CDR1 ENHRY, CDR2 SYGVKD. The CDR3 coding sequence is TGTGCCATCAGTGAAGGAGGGTTAGACAATCAGCCCCAGCATTTT. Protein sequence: CAISEGGLDNQPQHF.

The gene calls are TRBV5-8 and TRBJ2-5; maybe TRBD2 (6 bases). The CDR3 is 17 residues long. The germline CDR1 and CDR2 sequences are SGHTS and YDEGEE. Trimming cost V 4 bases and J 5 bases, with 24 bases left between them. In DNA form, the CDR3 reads TGTGCCAGCAGCCCGGGAGTCAGCGCCCGAGAGGGTGAGACCCAGTACTTC. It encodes CASSPGVSAREGETQYF.

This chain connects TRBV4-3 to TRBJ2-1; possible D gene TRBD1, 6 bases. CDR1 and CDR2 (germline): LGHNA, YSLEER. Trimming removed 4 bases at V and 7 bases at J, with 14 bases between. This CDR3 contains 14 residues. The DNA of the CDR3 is TGCGCCAGCAGCCCCACAGGGCCTCGGAATGAGCAGTTCTTC. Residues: CASSPTGPRNEQFF.

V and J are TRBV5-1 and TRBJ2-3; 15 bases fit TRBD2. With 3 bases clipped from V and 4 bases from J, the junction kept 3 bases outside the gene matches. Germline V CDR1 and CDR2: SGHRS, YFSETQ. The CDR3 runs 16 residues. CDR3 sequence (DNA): TGCGCCAGCAGCTCAAGGACTAGCGGGAGGGCAGATACGCAGTATTTT. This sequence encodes CASSSRTSGRADTQYF.

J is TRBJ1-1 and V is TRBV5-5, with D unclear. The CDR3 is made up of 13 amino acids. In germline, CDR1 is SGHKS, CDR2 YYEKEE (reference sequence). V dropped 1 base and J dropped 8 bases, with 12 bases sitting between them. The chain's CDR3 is CASSLRLVEEAFF. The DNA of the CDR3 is TGTGCCAGCAGCTTGAGGCTAGTGGAAGAAGCTTTCTTT. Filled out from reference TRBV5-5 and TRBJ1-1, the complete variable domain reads DAGVTQSPTHLIKTRGQQVTLRCSPISGHKSVSWYQQVLGQGPQFIFQYYEKEERGRGNFPDRFSARQFPNYSSELNVNALLLGDSALYLCASSLRLVEEAFFGQGTRLTVV.